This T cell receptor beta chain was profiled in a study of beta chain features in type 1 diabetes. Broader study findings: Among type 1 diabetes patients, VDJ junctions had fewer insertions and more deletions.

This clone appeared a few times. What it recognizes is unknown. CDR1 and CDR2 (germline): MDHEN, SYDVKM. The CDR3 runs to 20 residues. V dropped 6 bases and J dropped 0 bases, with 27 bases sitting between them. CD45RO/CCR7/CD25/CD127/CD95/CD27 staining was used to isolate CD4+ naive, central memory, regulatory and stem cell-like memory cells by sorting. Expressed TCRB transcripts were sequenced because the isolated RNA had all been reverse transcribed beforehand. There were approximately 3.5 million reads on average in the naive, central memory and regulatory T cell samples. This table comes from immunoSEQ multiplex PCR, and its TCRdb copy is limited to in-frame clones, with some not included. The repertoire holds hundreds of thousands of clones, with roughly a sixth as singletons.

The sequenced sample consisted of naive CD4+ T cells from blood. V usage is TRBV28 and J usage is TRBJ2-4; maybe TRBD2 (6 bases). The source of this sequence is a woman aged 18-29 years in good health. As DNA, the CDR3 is TGTGCCAGCAGCTTCCCCGGGCCTAGCGTGAGATCGCTAGCCAAAAACATTCAGTACTTC. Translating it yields CASSFPGPSVRSLAKNIQYF. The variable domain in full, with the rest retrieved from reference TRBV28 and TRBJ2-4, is DVKVTQSSRYLVKRTGEKVFLECVQDMDHENMFWYRQDPGLGLRLIYFSYDVKMKEKGDIPEGYSVSREKKERFSLILESASTNQTSMYLCASSFPGPSVRSLAKNIQYFGAGTRLSVL.